This T cell receptor (beta chain) appears in the sequencing data of a study of shared clonotypes between healthy human individuals. Germline V gives CDR1 MNHEY, CDR2 SVGAGI. V lost 1 base and J 4 bases, leaving 7 bases between the germline ends. The CDR3 spans 14 residues. Measured with immunoSEQ multiplex PCR; TCRdb has only the in-frame clones, and not every one. The data show about 2.1 million clones, approximately 92% seen once. The naive CD8 population came from CD45RO-negative cells selected for CCR7, without terminally differentiated effector memory CD45RA+ cells. Sequencing input: naive CD8+ T cells from PBMCs. The source is a man aged 18 to 30 in good health. Some clones in this sample may be carry-over from other donors' samples. The J gene is TRBJ2-2, the V gene TRBV6-5; D unclear. This chain's CDR3 is CASSYFRATGELFF. The CDR3 nucleotides read TGTGCCAGCAGTTACTTTAGGGCCACCGGGGAGCTGTTTTTT.